This T cell receptor beta chain was profiled in a study of identifying expanded T cells in peripheral blood. The CDR3 consists of 15 residues. CDR1 is SGHNT, CDR2 YYREEE, per germline (reference sequence). V was pared by 0 bases and J by 1 base, with 9 bases between. Healthy donors had no documented immune events, such as infections, while sampled. Profiling relied on immunoSEQ multiplex PCR, and the TCRdb table lists in-frame clones only, not all of them. The sample has about 97,000 clones, about nine tenths seen once. This clone was seen a single time. Its specificity is unknown. Study-level findings and limits: Clone count variance between roughly 2-week samples rose with total template count.

The source is a person aged 18 to 69 in good health. Sequenced: blood. The chain has TRBV5-4 and TRBJ2-3; D unclear. CDR3 DNA sequence: TGTGCCAGCAGCTTGGATAGTTACGGCACAGATACGCAGTATTTT. It translates to CASSLDSYGTDTQYF. The full variable domain, with the rest looked up from reference TRBV5-4 and TRBJ2-3, is ETGVTQSPTHLIKTRGQQVTLRCSSQSGHNTVSWYQQALGQGPQFIFQYYREEENGRGNFPPRFSGLQFPNYSSELNVNALELDDSALYLCASSLDSYGTDTQYFGPGTRLTVL.